These 23 T cell receptor beta chains were sequenced from one sample in a study of blood T cell repertoires in COVID-19. TCRdb's copy holds only in-frame clones and misses some; the assay was immunoSEQ multiplex PCR. The data hold about 66,000 clones, with roughly 86% observed a single time. Sequencing was done on a sample of peripheral blood. Source of these receptors: a man aged 60 to 75 with acute or convalescent COVID-19.

J is TRBJ1-1 and V is TRBV19; D gene ambiguous. Trimming pared 7 bases from V and 5 bases from J, leaving 14 bases between. Germline-derived CDR1 and CDR2 are LNHDA and SQIVND (reference sequence). The CDR3 spans 13 residues. CDR3 region: CASTSRPGTEAFF. CDR3 sequence (DNA): TGTGCCAGTACCTCCCGCCCGGGTACTGAAGCTTTCTTT.

The chain is built from TRBV6-6 and TRBJ1-3; D gene ambiguous. Germline CDR1 is MNHNY and CDR2 is SVGAGI (reference sequence). V dropped 6 bases and J dropped 0 bases, with 12 bases sitting between them. The CDR3 length is 15 residues. The DNA of the CDR3 is TGTGCCAGCAGCGAGCGACGAATCTCTGGAAACACCATATATTTT. The encoded protein is CASSERRISGNTIYF.

V and J are TRBV19 and TRBJ1-5; 8 nucleotides line up with TRBD1. This CDR3 comprises 14 residues. Germline CDR1 and CDR2: LNHDA and SQIVND (reference sequence). V lost 5 bases, J lost 7 bases, and 7 bases stayed unmatched. The CDR3 sequence: CASSADRVDQPQHF. DNA of the CDR3: TGTGCCAGTAGTGCGGACAGGGTTGACCAGCCCCAGCATTTT.

The chain joins TRBV7-9 to TRBJ1-1, with a possible D match to TRBD1 (5 bases). This CDR3 comprises 14 residues. Germline CDR1 is SEHNR and CDR2 is FQNEAQ (reference sequence). V was cut by 4 bases and J by 0 bases, with 9 bases left in between. This CDR3 is CASSSTGMNTEAFF. In DNA form, the CDR3 reads TGTGCCAGCAGCTCCACAGGAATGAACACTGAAGCTTTCTTT.

The chain carries TRBV5-1 and TRBJ2-7; 7 nucleotides agree with TRBD1. The CDR3 contains 14 residues. The V gene end was trimmed by 3 bases and the J gene end by 0 bases; junction bases not matched to a gene: 3. Germline V gene data show CDR1 as SGHRS and CDR2 as YFSETQ. CDR3 sequence (DNA): TGCGCCAGCAGCTCCGGGACAGACTCCTACGAGCAGTACTTC. Translation: CASSSGTDSYEQYF.

The rearrangement uses TRBV13 and TRBJ1-1; D remains ambiguous. CDR3 length: 13 residues. From germline, CDR1 is PRHDT and CDR2 FYEKMQ (reference sequence). V was shortened by 7 bases and J by 1 base, with 10 bases between the two germline ends. The DNA for the CDR3 is TGTGCCAGCAACCTCGGTAGGAACACTGAAGCTTTCTTT. Protein product: CASNLGRNTEAFF.

The chain has TRBV21-1 and TRBJ1-1; TRBD1 was called by the table and not checked on the DNA. TRBV21-1 represents a pseudogene. The CDR3 length is 17 residues. The CDR3 DNA reads TGTGCCAGCAACAATCATCAAAGTTATACGGGACAGGTGGAGGCTTTCTTT. Protein: CASNNHQSYTGQVEAFF.

The CDR3 region is CASSGDRGIYNEQFF. CDR3 coding DNA: TGTGCCAGCAGTGGTGACAGGGGGATCTACAATGAGCAGTTCTTC. The chain is built from TRBV2 and TRBJ2-1; 9 positions agree with TRBD1. V was clipped by 4 bases and J by 3 bases; unmatched bases: 4. This CDR3 region has 15 residues. CDR1 SNHLY and CDR2 FYNNEI come from the germline V gene. Full variable domain (missing parts from reference TRBV2 and TRBJ2-1): EPEVTQTPSHQVTQMGQEVILRCVPISNHLYFYWYRQILGQKVEFLVSFYNNEISEKSEIFDDQFSVERPDGSNFTLKIRSTKLEDSAMYFCASSGDRGIYNEQFFGPGTRLTVL.

This chain links TRBV6-5 with TRBJ1-3, with D possibly being TRBD1 (6 bases). Germline values: CDR1 MNHEY, CDR2 SVGAGI. The CDR3 length is 14 residues. The germline V and J ends were trimmed by 5 bases and 4 bases, with 12 bases remaining between them. The CDR3 DNA is TGTGCCAGCAGTCCACAGGGACCAGGAAACACCATATATTTT. Protein product: CASSPQGPGNTIYF.

The chain uses TRBV7-9 and TRBJ1-2; the D gene is possibly TRBD1 (6 bases). Germline lookup yields CDR1 SEHNR and CDR2 FQNEAQ (reference sequence). CDR3 length equals 13 residues. V lost 3 bases and J 8 bases, leaving 13 bases between the germline ends. The CDR3: CASSLVQGRGYTF. The CDR3 DNA is TGTGCCAGCAGCTTGGTACAGGGTAGGGGCTACACCTTC.

The gene calls are TRBV19 and TRBJ1-1, with a possible D match to TRBD1 (6 bases). With 5 bases removed from V and 4 bases from J, the gap between germline ends came to 11 bases. The germline gives CDR1 LNHDA, CDR2 SQIVND (reference sequence). The CDR3 extends over 13 amino acids. CDR3 DNA sequence: TGTGCCAGTAGTTCAGGGGCCTTCACTGAAGCTTTCTTT. It specifies CASSSGAFTEAFF.

The gene calls are TRBV6-5 and TRBJ1-2; perhaps TRBD1 as D (5 bases). CDR3 size: 14 residues. Trimming shortened V by 6 bases and J by 6 bases, and 17 bases separated the two germline ends. Germline loops: CDR1 MNHEY, CDR2 SVGAGI. The CDR3: CASRTGLEGNGYTF. CDR3 coding DNA: TGTGCCAGCAGGACGGGACTGGAGGGGAATGGCTACACCTTC.

The chain recombines TRBV18 with TRBJ2-3; 8 bases match TRBD1. From germline, CDR1 is KGHSH and CDR2 LQKENI. This CDR3 has 16 amino acids. V lost 6 bases, J lost 4 bases, and 12 bases stayed unmatched. The CDR3 region is CASSPTGGRFPDTQYF. CDR3 sequence (DNA): TGTGCCAGCTCGCCTACAGGGGGTCGCTTCCCAGATACGCAGTATTTT.

The V call is TRBV5-4, the J call TRBJ2-7; 8 bases fit TRBD1. The CDR3 is 14 residues long. In germline, CDR1 is SGHNT, CDR2 YYREEE (reference sequence). Trimming at V came to 4 bases and at J to 4 bases, leaving 7 bases not matched to a gene. CDR3 protein: CASSLGQGPYEQYF. CDR3 DNA sequence: TGTGCCAGCAGCCTCGGACAGGGCCCATACGAGCAGTACTTC.

The chain is built from TRBV6-6 and TRBJ2-5; 8 nucleotides align to TRBD2. This CDR3 has 16 residues. V was clipped by 2 bases and J by 5 bases; unmatched bases: 10. Germline CDR1 is MNHNY and CDR2 is SVGAGI (reference sequence). The CDR3 region has the DNA TGTGCCAGCAGTTACCCGAGGGGCGGGGGGCTGGAGACCCAGTACTTC. Its protein is CASSYPRGGGLETQYF.

The chain is built from TRBV10-3 and TRBJ1-2; possibly TRBD1 for D (6 bases). V gave up 6 bases and J gave up 6 bases, with 17 bases separating them. The CDR3 extends over 14 amino acids. Looked up from germline, CDR1 is ENHRY and CDR2 is SYGVKD. This CDR3 is CAIRRQAETDGYTF. CDR3 bases: TGTGCCATCAGAAGACAGGCGGAAACAGATGGCTACACCTTC.

The V gene is TRBV24-1, the J gene TRBJ2-3; 8 bases are a match to TRBD1. The V gene's germline CDR1 is KGHDR and CDR2 SFDVKD. The CDR3 runs 17 residues. With 6 bases clipped from V and 3 bases from J, the junction kept 13 bases outside the gene matches. The CDR3: CATSKIGTGQDTDTQYF. CDR3 coding DNA: TGTGCCACCAGTAAAATAGGGACAGGACAAGATACAGATACGCAGTATTTT.

The CDR3 protein is CASSLSVNTEAFF. DNA for the CDR3: TGTGCCAGCAGTTTGAGTGTGAACACTGAAGCTTTCTTT. The chain links TRBV12-3 or TRBV12-4 to TRBJ1-1; D unresolved. This CDR3 comprises 13 residues. Trimming left V 3 bases short and J 0 bases short, with 5 bases between.

This clone was detected once. The rearrangement links TRBV19 to TRBJ1-4, with 7 positions matching TRBD1. J gave up 3 bases and V 5 bases, and 6 bases lay outside the gene matches. In germline, CDR1 is LNHDA, CDR2 SQIVND (reference sequence). CDR3 length: 15 amino acids. CDR3 in DNA: TGTGCCAGTAGTCCCTACAGGGGACCTAATGAAAAACTGTTTTTT. Translating it yields CASSPYRGPNEKLFF. Drawing the rest from reference TRBV19 and TRBJ1-4, the complete variable domain is DGGITQSPKYLFRKEGQNVTLSCEQNLNHDAMYWYRQDPGQGLRLIYYSQIVNDFQKGDIAEGYSVSREKKESFPLTVTSAQKNPTAFYLCASSPYRGPNEKLFFGSGTQLSVL.

This clone appeared once. V gene TRBV6-2 or TRBV6-3 combines with J gene TRBJ1-1; the match to TRBD1 covers 8 bases. Germline CDR1 and CDR2: MNHEY and SVGEGT. Unmatched junction bases numbered 13, after V lost 5 bases and J lost 5 bases. This CDR3 spans 16 amino acids. The CDR3 nucleotides read TGTGCCAGCAGTCAGTGGCAGGGGGCCGTATATACTGAAGCTTTCTTT. Protein: CASSQWQGAVYTEAFF.

The CDR3 coding sequence is TGTGCCTGGAGTAAGAGGACAGATACGCAGTATTTT. It yields the protein CAWSKRTDTQYF. V and J are TRBV30 and TRBJ2-3; no firm D call. Germline CDR1 GTSNPN, CDR2 SVGIG (reference sequence). The CDR3 covers 12 residues. V shed 2 bases and J shed 3 bases, with 6 bases lying between them. The full variable domain, its missing parts supplied by reference TRBV30 and TRBJ2-3, is SQTIHQWPATLVQPVGSPLSLECTVEGTSNPNLYWYRQAAGRGLQLLFYSVGIGQISSEVPQNLSASRPQDRQFILSSKKLLLSDSGFYLCAWSKRTDTQYFGPGTRLTVL.

The chain recombines TRBV20-1 with TRBJ1-2, with TRBD1 matching over 7 bases. Germline loops: CDR1 DFQATT, CDR2 SNEGSKA (reference sequence). Trimming took 3 bases from V and 8 from J; bases not matched to a gene: 12. CDR3 length: 14 amino acids. In DNA form, the CDR3 reads TGCAGTGCTAGTCCGCAGCAGGGGGGAGGAGGCTACACCTTC. Translating it yields CSASPQQGGGGYTF.

The genes are TRBV27 and TRBJ1-1; 7 bases are shared with TRBD1. V was clipped by 4 bases and J by 10 bases; unmatched bases: 12. The CDR3 runs 14 residues. Germline CDR1 is MNHEY and CDR2 is SMNVEV (reference sequence). CDR3 region: CASSYSTGSVGAFF. As DNA, the CDR3 is TGTGCCAGCAGTTATTCGACAGGGTCGGTTGGAGCTTTCTTT.